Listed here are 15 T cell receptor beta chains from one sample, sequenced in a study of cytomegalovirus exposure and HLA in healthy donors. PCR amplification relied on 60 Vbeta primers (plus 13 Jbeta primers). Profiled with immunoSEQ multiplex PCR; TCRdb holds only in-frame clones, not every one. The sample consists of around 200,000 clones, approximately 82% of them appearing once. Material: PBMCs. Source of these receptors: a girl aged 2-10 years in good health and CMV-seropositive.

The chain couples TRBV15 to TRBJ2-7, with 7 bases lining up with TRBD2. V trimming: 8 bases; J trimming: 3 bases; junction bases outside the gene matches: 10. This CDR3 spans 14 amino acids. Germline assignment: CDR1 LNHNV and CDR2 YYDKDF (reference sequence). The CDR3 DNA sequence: TGTGCCACCTCTTCGCGTCTAGCGGACTACGAGCAGTACTTC. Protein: CATSSRLADYEQYF.

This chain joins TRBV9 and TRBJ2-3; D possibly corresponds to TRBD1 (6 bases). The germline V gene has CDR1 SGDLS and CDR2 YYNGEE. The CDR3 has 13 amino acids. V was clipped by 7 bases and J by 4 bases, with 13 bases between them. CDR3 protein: CASGTGFSDTQYF. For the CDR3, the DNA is TGTGCCAGCGGAACAGGGTTTTCAGATACGCAGTATTTT.

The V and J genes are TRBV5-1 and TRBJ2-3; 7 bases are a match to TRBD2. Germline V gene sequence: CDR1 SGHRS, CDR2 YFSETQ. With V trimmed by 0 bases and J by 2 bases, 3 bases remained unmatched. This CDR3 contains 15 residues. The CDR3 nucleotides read TGCGCCAGCAGCTTGGGTAGCGGGTTCACAGATACGCAGTATTTT. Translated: CASSLGSGFTDTQYF. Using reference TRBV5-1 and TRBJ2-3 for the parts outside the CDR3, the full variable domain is KAGVTQTPRYLIKTRGQQVTLSCSPISGHRSVSWYQQTPGQGLQFLFEYFSETQRNKGNFPGRFSGRQFSNSRSEMNVSTLELGDSALYLCASSLGSGFTDTQYFGPGTRLTVL.

The CDR3 protein is CASSSLDTLNTGELFF. The CDR3, as DNA: TGTGCCAGCAGTTCGCTGGACACATTGAACACCGGGGAGCTGTTTTTT. This chain connects TRBV28 to TRBJ2-2; maybe TRBD1 (5 bases). The germline V gene has CDR1 MDHEN and CDR2 SYDVKM. The CDR3 runs to 16 residues. The germline V and J ends were trimmed by 4 bases and 1 base, with 13 bases remaining between them. The full variable domain, in which reference TRBV28 and TRBJ2-2 provide the parts outside the CDR3, is DVKVTQSSRYLVKRTGEKVFLECVQDMDHENMFWYRQDPGLGLRLIYFSYDVKMKEKGDIPEGYSVSREKKERFSLILESASTNQTSMYLCASSSLDTLNTGELFFGEGSRLTVL.

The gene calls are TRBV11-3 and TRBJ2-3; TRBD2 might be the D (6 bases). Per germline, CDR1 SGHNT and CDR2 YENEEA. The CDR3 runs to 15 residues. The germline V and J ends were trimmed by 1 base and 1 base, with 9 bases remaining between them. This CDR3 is CASSLGGGGTDTQYF. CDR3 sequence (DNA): TGTGCCAGCAGCTTAGGGGGAGGAGGCACAGATACGCAGTATTTT.

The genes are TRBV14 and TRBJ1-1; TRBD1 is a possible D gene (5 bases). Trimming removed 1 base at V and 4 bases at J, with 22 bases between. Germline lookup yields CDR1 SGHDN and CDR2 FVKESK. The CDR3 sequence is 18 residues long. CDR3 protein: CASSQGVGGVARLTEAFF. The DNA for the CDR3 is TGTGCCAGCAGCCAAGGGGTCGGGGGTGTTGCGCGACTCACTGAAGCTTTCTTT.

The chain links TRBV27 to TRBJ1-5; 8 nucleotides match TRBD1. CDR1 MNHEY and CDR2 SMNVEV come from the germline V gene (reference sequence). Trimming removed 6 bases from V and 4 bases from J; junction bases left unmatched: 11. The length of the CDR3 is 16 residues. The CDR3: CASSRIRTGRNQPQHF. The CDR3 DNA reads TGTGCCAGCAGCAGGATTAGGACAGGGAGGAATCAGCCCCAGCATTTT.

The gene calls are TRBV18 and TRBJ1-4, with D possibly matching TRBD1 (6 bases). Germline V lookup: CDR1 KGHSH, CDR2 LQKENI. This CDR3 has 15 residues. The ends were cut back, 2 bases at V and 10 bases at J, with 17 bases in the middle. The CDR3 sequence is CASSPILRTDGKLFF. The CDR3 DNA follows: TGTGCCAGCTCACCAATCTTGAGGACAGATGGAAAACTGTTTTTT.

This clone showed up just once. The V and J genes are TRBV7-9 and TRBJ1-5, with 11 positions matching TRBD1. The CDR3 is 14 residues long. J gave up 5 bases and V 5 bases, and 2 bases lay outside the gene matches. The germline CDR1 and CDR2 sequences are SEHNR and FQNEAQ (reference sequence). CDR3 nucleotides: TGTGCCAGCAGCCAGGGACAGGGGGATCAGCCCCAGCATTTT. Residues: CASSQGQGDQPQHF.

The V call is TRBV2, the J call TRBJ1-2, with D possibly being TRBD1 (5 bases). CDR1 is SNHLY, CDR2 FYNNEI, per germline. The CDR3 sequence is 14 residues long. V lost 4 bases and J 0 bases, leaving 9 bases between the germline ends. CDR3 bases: TGTGCCAGCAGTGGACAGCTTACTAACTATGGCTACACCTTC. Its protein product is CASSGQLTNYGYTF.

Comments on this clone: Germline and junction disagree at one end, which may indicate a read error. The CDR3 spells CAGRSGGPSNEQFF. CDR3 nucleotides: TGTGCCGGGAGGTCGGGGGGGCCATCAAATGAGCAGTTCTTC. The chain recombines TRBV30 with TRBJ2-1; 8 bases map to TRBD2. Germline V gives CDR1 GTSNPN, CDR2 SVGIG (reference sequence). The CDR3 runs 14 residues. The entire variable domain, with the rest obtained from reference TRBV30 and TRBJ2-1, is as follows: SQTIHQWPATLVQPVGSPLSLECTVEGTSNPNLYWYRQAAGRGLQLLFYSVGIGQISSEVPQNLSASRPQDRQFILSSKKLLLSDSGFYLCAGRSGGPSNEQFFGPGTRLTVL.

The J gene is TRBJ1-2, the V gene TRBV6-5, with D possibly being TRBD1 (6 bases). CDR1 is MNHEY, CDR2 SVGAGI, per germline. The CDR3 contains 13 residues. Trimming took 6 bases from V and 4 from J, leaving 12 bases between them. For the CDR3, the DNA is TGTGCCAGCAGCCACAGGGTTCTCTATGGCTACACCTTC. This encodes CASSHRVLYGYTF.

The CDR3 DNA reads TGCGCCAGCAGCCAAGTGGGCCAGGGACAGGGATTAGGAGGAAACACCATATATTTT. Translated: CASSQVGQGQGLGGNTIYF. V and J are TRBV4-1 and TRBJ1-3, with 9 bases matching TRBD1. V gave up 1 base and J gave up 4 bases; unmatched junction bases: 14. Per the germline V gene, CDR1 is MGHRA and CDR2 is YSYEKL. The CDR3 loop spans 19 amino acids.

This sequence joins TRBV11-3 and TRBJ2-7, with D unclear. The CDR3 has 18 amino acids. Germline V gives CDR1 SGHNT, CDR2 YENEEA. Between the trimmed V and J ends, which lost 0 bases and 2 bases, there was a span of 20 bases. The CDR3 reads CASSLDSPHELRTYEQYF. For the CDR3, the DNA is TGTGCCAGCAGCTTAGATTCCCCCCATGAGTTAAGAACCTACGAGCAGTACTTC.

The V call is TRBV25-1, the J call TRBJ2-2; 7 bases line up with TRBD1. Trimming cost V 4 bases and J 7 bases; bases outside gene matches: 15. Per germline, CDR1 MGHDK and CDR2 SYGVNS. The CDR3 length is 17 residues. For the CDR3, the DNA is TGTGCCAGCAGTGCCAGCCCCGAGACAGGGTCAGGCGGGGAGCTGTTTTTT. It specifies CASSASPETGSGGELFF.